The source of this TCR beta chain is a study of blood T cell repertoires in COVID-19. About the study: Whether acute or convalescent, the COVID-19 samples came from the United States, Italy and Spain. T cells, B-cell-depleted T cells, or PBMCs supplied cDNA or gDNA.

In the source study's methods: Estimates of nucleated cell counts were drawn from the amplification of reference gene primers. TCRdb keeps only in-frame clones here, not all; method: immunoSEQ multiplex PCR. The V and J calls and clone size are taken from that table; D and trimming were inferred from the DNA. This table has about 250,000 clones, around 82% appearing once. The CDR3 totals 15 residues. CDR1 is SGHRS, CDR2 YFSETQ, per germline. V lost 4 bases and J 3 bases, leaving 17 bases between the germline ends. This clone was seen a few times. The chain combines TRBV5-1 with TRBJ2-7; perhaps TRBD2 as D (6 bases). The sequence derives from a man in his forties with active or convalescent COVID-19. Sequenced material: peripheral blood. CDR3 sequence: CASSIDQGLHYEQYF. For the CDR3, the DNA is TGCGCCAGCAGCATTGATCAGGGACTTCACTACGAGCAGTACTTC.